Given below is one TCR beta chain in context. The data were obtained in a study of blood T cell repertoires in COVID-19. Overall study: Sites in the United States, Italy and Spain provided acute and convalescent COVID-19 samples.

Per the original data handling: Reference gene primer amplification gave estimated nucleated cell counts. The repertoire was sequenced with immunoSEQ multiplex PCR; TCRdb's copy has only in-frame clones and lacks some. For V, J and clone size, that table is used; D and trimming come from the DNA. The sample consists of roughly 500,000 clones, 88% of them appearing once. The CDR3 totals 15 residues. Germline CDR1 reads LNHDA; CDR2 reads SQIVND (reference sequence). Losses at the gene ends were 4 bases for V and 5 bases for J; bases not matched to a gene: 5. The sample consisted of PBMCs or T cells enriched from blood (not recorded which). The chain recombines TRBV19 with TRBJ1-4, with 9 bases identical to TRBD1. The sequence derives from a woman between 35 and 50 years old who had recovered from COVID-19. The CDR3, as DNA: TGTGCCAGTAGTACGGGACAGGGATTAAATGAAAAACTGTTTTTT. Translation: CASSTGQGLNEKLFF. The complete variable domain, with remaining parts taken from reference TRBV19 and TRBJ1-4, reads DGGITQSPKYLFRKEGQNVTLSCEQNLNHDAMYWYRQDPGQGLRLIYYSQIVNDFQKGDIAEGYSVSREKKESFPLTVTSAQKNPTAFYLCASSTGQGLNEKLFFGSGTQLSVL.